The 21 T cell receptor beta chains below were found in one sample sequenced in a study of T cells in Graves' hyperthyroidism and ophthalmopathy. From RNA transcripts, TCR beta CDR3 regions were amplified. Primed by the HTBI set, a first-round RT-PCR was run on the TCR CDR3. TCRdb re-derived calls from the multiplex PCR reads in MiXCR, one entry per CDR3 protein. Of approximately 620,000 distinct CDR3 sequences detected, approximately 16% appear once; the ten largest clones hold under 3.5%. The sample comprised blood. Every receptor here comes from a woman aged 35 to 49 with Graves' ophthalmopathy.

Notes on this clonotype: A much bigger clone sits one base away, suggesting this may be a read error. The V call is TRBV2, the J call TRBJ2-1; 14 bases line up with TRBD2. In germline, CDR1 is SNHLY, CDR2 FYNNEI. The CDR3 sequence is 15 residues long. After removal of 3 bases from V and 8 bases from J, the junction contained 3 bases not matched to a gene. CDR3 bases: TGTGCCAGCAGTGAGGGACTAGCGGGAGACGATGAGCAGTTCTTC. It is translated as CASSEGLAGDDEQFF.

This clonotype was seen more than once but under ten times. V and J are TRBV6-1 and TRBJ2-3; 8 nucleotides align to TRBD2. CDR1 and CDR2 from the germline V gene are MNHNS and SASEGT. J gave up 5 bases and V 8 bases, and 0 bases lay outside the gene matches. This CDR3 has 11 residues. The CDR3 reads CASREGDTQYF. The CDR3 DNA sequence: TGTGCCAGCCGGGAGGGAGATACGCAGTATTTT.

This clonotype was seen at least ten times. This chain uses TRBV11-3 with TRBJ2-1, with 13 bases identical to TRBD2. Germline V gene sequence: CDR1 SGHNT, CDR2 YENEEA. The CDR3 length is 18 residues. Trimming removed 1 base from V and 6 bases from J; junction bases left unmatched: 9. CDR3 nucleotides: TGTGCCAGCAGCTTAGTCACAAGGACTAGCGGGGGCTCCAATGAGCAGTTCTTC. It specifies CASSLVTRTSGGSNEQFF. The entire variable domain, with the rest obtained from reference TRBV11-3 and TRBJ2-1, is as follows: EAGVVQSPRYKIIEKKQPVAFWCNPISGHNTLYWYLQNLGQGPELLIRYENEEAVDDSQLPKDRFSAERLKGVDSTLKIQPAELGDSAVYLCASSLVTRTSGGSNEQFFGPGTRLTVL.

In its sample, this clonotype was seen many times. The chain recombines TRBV14 with TRBJ2-7, with 9 bases aligning to TRBD2. Germline assignment: CDR1 SGHDN and CDR2 FVKESK. The CDR3 contains 18 residues. V was clipped by 0 bases and J by 4 bases; unmatched bases: 13. The CDR3 loop reads CASSQDSGSSGRTYEQYF. The CDR3 coding sequence is TGTGCCAGCAGCCAAGATTCAGGTTCGAGCGGGAGGACGTACGAGCAGTACTTC.

This clonotype was seen a few times. The chain is built from TRBV2 and TRBJ2-5, with a tentative D call TRBD1 (5 bases). Germline-derived CDR1 and CDR2 are SNHLY and FYNNEI. The V end lost 7 bases, the J end lost 4 bases, and 13 bases lay between the germline ends. The CDR3 runs to 13 residues. In DNA form, the CDR3 reads TGTGCCAGCACTATCCTCAGGGCAGAGACCCAGTACTTC. This gives the protein CASTILRAETQYF.

This clonotype was counted only a few times. The V and J genes are TRBV20-1 and TRBJ1-1, with no clear D. Germline values: CDR1 DFQATT, CDR2 SNEGSKA (reference sequence). This CDR3 is 13 amino acids long. The germline V and J ends were trimmed by 3 bases and 3 bases, with 11 bases remaining between them. This CDR3 reads CSASGQLDTEAFF. The DNA for the CDR3 is TGCAGTGCTAGTGGGCAGTTGGACACTGAAGCTTTCTTT.

The sample holds a few counts of this clonotype. This sequence joins TRBV27 and TRBJ2-1; D gene unclear. CDR3 length: 17 residues. Germline lookup yields CDR1 MNHEY and CDR2 SMNVEV (reference sequence). V lost 5 bases and J lost 0, with 17 bases in between. As DNA, the CDR3 is TGTGCCAGCAGTCTCAGCAAGTCATTCAGCTCCTACAATGAGCAGTTCTTC. Amino acid sequence: CASSLSKSFSSYNEQFF.

This clonotype came up many times. CDR3 bases: TGTGCCAGCAGTTTGCCAGGGACTTCTGGCACTGAAGCTTTCTTT. As protein: CASSLPGTSGTEAFF. The gene calls are TRBV28 and TRBJ1-1; tentatively, D is TRBD1 (5 bases). The CDR3 has 15 residues. The V gene's germline CDR1 is MDHEN and CDR2 SYDVKM. The V end was cut by 3 bases, the J end by 4 bases, with 15 bases between. Full variable domain (missing parts from reference TRBV28 and TRBJ1-1): DVKVTQSSRYLVKRTGEKVFLECVQDMDHENMFWYRQDPGLGLRLIYFSYDVKMKEKGDIPEGYSVSREKKERFSLILESASTNQTSMYLCASSLPGTSGTEAFFGQGTRLTVV.

The rearrangement joins TRBV9 to TRBJ2-4, with a possible D match to TRBD2 (7 bases). CDR1 is SGDLS, CDR2 YYNGEE, per germline. Trimming took off 4 bases at V and 8 bases at J, with 16 bases between the two ends. The CDR3 extends over 14 amino acids. Written as DNA, the CDR3 is TGTGCCAGCAGCTTTGGAGGAGGGGGGGACATTCAGTACTTC. As protein: CASSFGGGGDIQYF. Complete variable domain (other parts from reference TRBV9 and TRBJ2-4): DSGVTQTPKHLITATGQRVTLRCSPRSGDLSVYWYQQSLDQGLQFLIQYYNGEERAKGNILERFSAQQFPDLHSELNLSSLELGDSALYFCASSFGGGGDIQYFGAGTRLSVL.

Many counts were recorded for this clonotype. This rearrangement joins TRBV12-3 or TRBV12-4 to TRBJ1-1; 8 bases agree with TRBD1. The CDR3 is made up of 17 amino acids. Trimming removed 6 bases from V and 1 base from J; junction bases left unmatched: 13. The CDR3 DNA follows: TGTGCCAGCAGCCAGGACAGGGACGAGACTTGGAACACTGAAGCTTTCTTT. This encodes CASSQDRDETWNTEAFF.

This clonotype was seen ten or more times. This rearrangement joins TRBV7-9 to TRBJ2-1; D is possibly TRBD2 (6 bases). CDR1 is SEHNR, CDR2 FQNEAQ, per germline (reference sequence). Trimming removed 1 base at V and 3 bases at J, with 28 bases between. The CDR3 loop spans 21 amino acids. The DNA of the CDR3 is TGTGCCAGCAGCTTAGAGAGGACCGGGACTCCCTTTCATTCTGTCTACAATGAGCAGTTCTTC. This encodes CASSLERTGTPFHSVYNEQFF.

Only a few counts were recorded for this clonotype. The chain is built from TRBV10-3 and TRBJ2-1, with 8 bases lining up with TRBD2. Germline V gene lookup returns CDR1 ENHRY and CDR2 SYGVKD. The CDR3 contains 19 residues. The ends lost 0 bases at V and 8 bases at J; junction bases unmatched: 18. The CDR3 spells CAISESSASGYPTGDEQFF. The CDR3 DNA is TGTGCCATCAGTGAGTCGAGTGCTAGCGGGTACCCTACAGGAGATGAGCAGTTCTTC.

This clonotype was detected ten times or more. The CDR3 coding sequence is TGTGCCAGCAGCCAAGATCAAGGGCTTGGAAACACCATATATTTT. Its protein product is CASSQDQGLGNTIYF. This chain joins TRBV3-1 and TRBJ1-3; D call uncertain. Trimming pared 0 bases from V and 3 bases from J, leaving 9 bases between. From germline, CDR1 is LGHDT and CDR2 YNNKEL (reference sequence). The CDR3 is made up of 15 amino acids. The entire variable domain, with the rest obtained from reference TRBV3-1 and TRBJ1-3, is as follows: DTAVSQTPKYLVTQMGNDKSIKCEQNLGHDTMYWYKQDSKKFLKIMFSYNNKELIINETVPNRFSPKSPDKAHLNLHINSLELGDSAVYFCASSQDQGLGNTIYFGEGSWLTVV.

There are many counts of this clonotype. V usage is TRBV28 and J usage is TRBJ2-7; D might be TRBD1 (5 bases). The CDR3 length is 14 residues. V was clipped by 2 bases and J by 2 bases, with 10 bases between them. Germline assignment: CDR1 MDHEN and CDR2 SYDVKM. The CDR3 DNA reads TGTGCCAGCAGTTTAGGACACTCTACCTACGAGCAGTACTTC. This codes for CASSLGHSTYEQYF.

This clonotype was recorded many times. This chain joins TRBV28 and TRBJ2-3; D is unclear. The germline gives CDR1 MDHEN, CDR2 SYDVKM. V lost 7 bases, J lost 4 bases, and 12 bases lay in between. The CDR3 extends over 13 amino acids. CDR3 coding DNA: TGTGCCAGCAAATCTTCCTTCTCAGATACGCAGTATTTT. Its protein is CASKSSFSDTQYF.

Only a few counts were recorded for this clonotype. The gene calls are TRBV6-1 and TRBJ1-1; a possible D gene is TRBD1 (5 bases). Germline V lookup: CDR1 MNHNS, CDR2 SASEGT. CDR3 length: 12 amino acids. Deletions cut 7 bases from V and 1 base from J, with 7 bases between. For the CDR3, the DNA is TGTGCCAGCACTGACAGGAACACTGAAGCTTTCTTT. Translation: CASTDRNTEAFF.

This clonotype showed up many times. This chain connects TRBV12-3 or TRBV12-4 to TRBJ2-5, with D perhaps being TRBD1 or TRBD2 (5 bases each). CDR3 length: 14 residues. V was trimmed by 5 bases and J by 4 bases, leaving 14 bases between them. CDR3 amino acids: CASSPQGTLETQYF. The CDR3 region has the DNA TGTGCCAGCAGTCCCCAAGGGACGCTAGAGACCCAGTACTTC.

The chain joins TRBV5-8 to TRBJ2-6; a weak D match, TRBD1 (7 bases). V lost 4 bases and J lost 4, with 15 bases in between. CDR1 is SGHTS and CDR2 is YDEGEE in the germline V gene. The CDR3 contains 16 residues. CDR3 nucleotide sequence: TGTGCCAGCAGCCGGAGGGGGCGCGCCGGGGCCAACGTCCTGACTTTC. Translation gives CASSRRGRAGANVLTF.

This clonotype was observed a handful of times. This chain uses TRBV7-6 with TRBJ1-5; D remains unclear. Per germline, CDR1 SGHVS and CDR2 FNYEAQ. The CDR3 has 18 residues. V lost 2 bases, J lost 2 bases, and 19 bases lay in between. As DNA, the CDR3 is TGTGCCAGCAGCTTAAAGCCGATGGGCGGCACTGGCAATCAGCCCCAGCATTTT. Translating gives CASSLKPMGGTGNQPQHF.

This clonotype was seen ten or more times. The chain couples TRBV7-2 to TRBJ2-1; TRBD2 matches 7 bases. This CDR3 has 15 residues. V dropped 3 bases and J dropped 7; count of bases not matched to a gene: 9. Germline CDR1 and CDR2: SGHTA and FQGNSA. The CDR3 nucleotides are TGTGCCAGCAGCTTTTCGGGGACTACCGTTAATGAGCAGTTCTTC. Protein sequence: CASSFSGTTVNEQFF.

This chain uses TRBV24-1 with TRBJ1-5; D is uncertain. Germline-derived CDR1 and CDR2 are KGHDR and SFDVKD. There are 14 residues in the CDR3. The germline V and J ends were trimmed by 3 bases and 7 bases, with 12 bases remaining between them. CDR3 region: CATSDGGSGQPQHF. The DNA for the CDR3 is TGTGCCACCAGTGATGGAGGGAGCGGCCAGCCCCAGCATTTT.